This T cell receptor (beta chain) was captured in a study of identical twins. This clonotype was detected only a few times. Each cDNA held unique molecular identifiers, and template switching gave it a universal primer site. In TCRdb, the 5' RACE reads were re-called with MiXCR into one record per CDR3 protein. The sample has around 490,000 distinct CDR3 sequences; nearly 15% are singletons. These same data were also listed under a study on yellow fever vaccine responses in identical twins.

Sequencing was performed on CD4+ T cells sorted from blood. The receptor's source is a woman younger than 35 in good health.

CDR3 region: CSARIAGLRSTDTQYF. The CDR3 bases are TGCAGTGCTAGGATAGCGGGACTAAGGAGCACAGATACGCAGTATTTT. The chain couples TRBV20-1 to TRBJ2-3; TRBD2 agrees at 8 bases. Germline CDR1 reads DFQATT; CDR2 reads SNEGSKA (reference sequence). V was clipped by 3 bases and J by 0 bases; unmatched bases: 8. This CDR3 is 16 amino acids long.